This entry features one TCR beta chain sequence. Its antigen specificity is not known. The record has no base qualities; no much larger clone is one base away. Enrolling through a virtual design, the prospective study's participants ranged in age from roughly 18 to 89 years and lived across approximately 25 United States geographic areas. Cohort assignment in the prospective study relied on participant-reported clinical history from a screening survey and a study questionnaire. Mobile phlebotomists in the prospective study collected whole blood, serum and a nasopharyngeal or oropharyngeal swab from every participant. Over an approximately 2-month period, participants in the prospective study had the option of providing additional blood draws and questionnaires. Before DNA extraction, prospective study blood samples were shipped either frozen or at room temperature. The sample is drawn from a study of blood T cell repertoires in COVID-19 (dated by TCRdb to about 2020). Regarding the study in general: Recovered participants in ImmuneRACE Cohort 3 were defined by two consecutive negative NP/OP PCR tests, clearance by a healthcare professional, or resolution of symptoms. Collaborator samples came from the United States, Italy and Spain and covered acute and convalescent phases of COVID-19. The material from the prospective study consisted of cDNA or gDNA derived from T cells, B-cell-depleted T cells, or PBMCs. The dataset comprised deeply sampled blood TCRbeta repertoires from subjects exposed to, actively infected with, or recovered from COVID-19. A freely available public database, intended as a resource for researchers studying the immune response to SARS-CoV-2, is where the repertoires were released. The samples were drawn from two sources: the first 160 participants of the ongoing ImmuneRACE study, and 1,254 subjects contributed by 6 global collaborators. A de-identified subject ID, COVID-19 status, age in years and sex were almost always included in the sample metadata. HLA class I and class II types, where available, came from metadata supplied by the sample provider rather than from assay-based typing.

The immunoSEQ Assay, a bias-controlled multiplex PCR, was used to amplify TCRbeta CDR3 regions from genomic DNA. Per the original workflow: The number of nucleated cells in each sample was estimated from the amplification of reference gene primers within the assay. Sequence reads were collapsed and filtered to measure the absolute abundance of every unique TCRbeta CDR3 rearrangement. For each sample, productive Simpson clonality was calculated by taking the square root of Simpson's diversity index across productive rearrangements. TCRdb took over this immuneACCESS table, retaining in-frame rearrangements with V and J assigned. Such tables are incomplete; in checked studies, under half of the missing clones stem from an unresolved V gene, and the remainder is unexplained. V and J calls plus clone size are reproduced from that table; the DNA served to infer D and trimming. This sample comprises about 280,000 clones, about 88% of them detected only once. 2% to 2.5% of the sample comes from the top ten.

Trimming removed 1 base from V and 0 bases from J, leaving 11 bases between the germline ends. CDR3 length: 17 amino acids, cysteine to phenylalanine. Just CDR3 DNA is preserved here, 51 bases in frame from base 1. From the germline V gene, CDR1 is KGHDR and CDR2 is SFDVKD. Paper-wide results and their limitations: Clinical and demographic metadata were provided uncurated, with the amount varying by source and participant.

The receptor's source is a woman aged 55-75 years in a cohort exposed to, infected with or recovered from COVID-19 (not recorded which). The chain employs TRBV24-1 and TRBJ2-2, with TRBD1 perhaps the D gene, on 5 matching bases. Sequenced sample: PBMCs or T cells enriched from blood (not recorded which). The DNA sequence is TGTGCCACCAGTGATTTTTCTGGCAGGGCGAACACCGGGGAGCTGTTTTTT. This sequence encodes CATSDFSGRANTGELFF.